The 18 T cell receptor beta chains reported below all come from one sample, sequenced in a study of tumor-infiltrating lymphocytes in primary liver carcinoma (dated by TCRdb to the late 2010s). Blood RNA was extracted from unsorted whole blood using TRIzol reagent, and germline DNA was obtained with the DNeasy Blood & Tissue kit. The sample was run on an Illumina HiSeq 2500. TCRbeta-specific cDNA was reverse-transcribed from about 0.45 ug total RNA using a constant-region primer and ProtoScript II reverse transcriptase. Construction of the TCRbeta libraries relied on three nested rounds of multiplex PCR, following a slightly modified ARM-PCR procedure. Each of the first two PCR rounds ran for roughly 11 cycles and used multiplex TRBV1-TRBV30 forward primers together with a Cbeta reverse primer. TCRdb applied fastp at Q25 and MiXCR to the public reads, then kept only in-frame beta chains. When rows share a CDR3 protein, they turn into one entry using the most common DNA and genes. This sample comprises 250,000 to 400,000 distinct CDR3 sequences, less than 75% of them detected only once. Roughly 9% of the sample goes to the ten largest clones.

The sample taken for sequencing was peripheral blood. The receptors originated from a man aged 35 to 55 with primary liver carcinoma and hepatitis B virus infection.

Of note for this clonotype: A much larger clone lies one base from this, so it may be a read error. The chain joins TRBV6-1 to TRBJ1-2; D is undetermined. V lost 5 bases and J 5 bases, leaving 9 bases between the germline ends. The CDR3 extends over 12 amino acids. From germline, CDR1 is MNHNS and CDR2 SASEGT. The CDR3 region is CASSQQNYGYTF. The CDR3 DNA is TGTGCCAGCAGTCAACAAAATTATGGCTACACCTTC.

This clonotype has a count of ten or more. The chain employs TRBV6-6 and TRBJ1-5; 7 bases are shared with TRBD1. Germline loops: CDR1 MNHNY, CDR2 SVGAGI (reference sequence). The CDR3 contains 16 residues. V lost 2 bases, J lost 2 bases, and 6 bases stayed unmatched. The CDR3 DNA is TGTGCCAGCAGTTACCCCCGACAGGGCGGCAATCAGCCCCAGCATTTT. Translating gives CASSYPRQGGNQPQHF.

The chain carries TRBV5-6 and TRBJ2-3; tentative D call: TRBD2 (6 bases). CDR1 is SGHDT, CDR2 YYEEEE, per germline. The CDR3 spans 12 residues. V lost 7 bases to trimming and J lost 4 bases, with 10 bases between them. The CDR3 sequence is CASDRGADTQYF. As DNA, the CDR3 is TGTGCCAGCGACCGCGGGGCAGATACGCAGTATTTT.

V and J are TRBV6-2 or TRBV6-3 and TRBJ2-5; 8 nucleotides agree with TRBD2. V lost 3 bases and J lost 5; bases outside the gene matches: 14. This CDR3 contains 17 residues. Germline lookup yields CDR1 MNHEY and CDR2 SVGEGT. CDR3 sequence: CASSYSVTGGPEETQYF. DNA for the CDR3: TGTGCCAGCAGTTATAGTGTCACGGGAGGGCCGGAGGAGACCCAGTACTTC.

This clonotype was seen at least ten times. The rearrangement links TRBV5-4 to TRBJ1-1; D possibly corresponds to TRBD1 (5 bases). V lost 3 bases and J 0 bases, leaving 9 bases between the germline ends. Per the germline V gene, CDR1 is SGHNT and CDR2 is YYREEE (reference sequence). The CDR3 contains 14 residues. CDR3 in DNA: TGTGCCAGCAGCTCCAGACAGATGAACACTGAAGCTTTCTTT. As protein: CASSSRQMNTEAFF.

There are many counts of this clonotype. This chain uses TRBV29-1 with TRBJ2-1; perhaps D is TRBD1 or TRBD2 (5 bases each). The length of the CDR3 is 15 residues. V was shortened by 7 bases and J by 0 bases, with 16 bases between the two germline ends. Germline assignment: CDR1 SQVTM and CDR2 ANQGSEA. The CDR3 loop is CSAFSGASSYNEQFF. The CDR3 DNA is TGCAGCGCCTTCTCCGGGGCGAGCTCCTACAATGAGCAGTTCTTC.

This clonotype was seen a few times. The chain carries TRBV5-1 and TRBJ1-5; D unclear. The CDR3 is 15 residues long. CDR1 is SGHRS, CDR2 YFSETQ, per germline. V was shortened by 4 bases and J by 0 bases, with 11 bases between the two germline ends. The CDR3 here is CASSEGRYSNQPQHF. CDR3 bases: TGCGCCAGCAGCGAAGGACGGTATAGCAATCAGCCCCAGCATTTT.

Concerning this clonotype itself: The junction does not match germline at one end; this may be a read error. The genes are TRBV11-1 and TRBJ2-7; TRBD1 aligns across 8 bases. The CDR3 totals 14 residues. The V gene's germline CDR1 is SGHAT and CDR2 FQDESV (reference sequence). Here the CDR3 reads CASSRTGSSYQQYF. The CDR3 region has the DNA TGTGCCAGCAGTCGGACAGGGTCATCCTACCAGCAGTACTTC.

As concerns this clonotype: A read error is possible here, since a much larger clone lies one base away. This rearrangement joins TRBV29-1 to TRBJ2-3; a possible D gene is TRBD2 (6 bases). CDR3 size: 14 residues. Germline-derived CDR1 and CDR2 are SQVTM and ANQGSEA. DNA of the CDR3: TGCAGCGTCGCATTCACTAGCAGCACAGATATGCAGTATTTT. It translates to CSVAFTSSTDMQYF.

This clonotype was seen only a few times. The chain carries TRBV6-5 and TRBJ2-7; 11 nucleotides align to TRBD2. The V segment lost 4 bases and the J segment 6 bases; nucleotides outside the gene matches: 8. Germline CDR1 is MNHEY and CDR2 is SVGAGI. The CDR3 runs 15 residues. CDR3 in DNA: TGTGCCAGCAGTTCCTTACTAGCGGGAGTTCGCGAGCAGTACTTC. It codes for CASSSLLAGVREQYF.

The chain combines TRBV29-1 with TRBJ2-3; 8 positions match TRBD1. The CDR3 runs 13 residues. With V trimmed by 7 bases and J by 4 bases, 7 bases remained unmatched. CDR1 is SQVTM and CDR2 is ANQGSEA in the germline V gene. The chain's CDR3 is CSGTGGNADTQYF. In DNA, the CDR3 is TGCAGCGGTACAGGGGGTAACGCAGATACGCAGTATTTT.

The chain combines TRBV12-3 or TRBV12-4 with TRBJ2-2; D is perhaps TRBD2 (5 bases). The germline V and J ends were trimmed by 8 bases and 3 bases, with 16 bases remaining between them. This CDR3 is built from 15 residues. CDR3 protein: CASGETAMDTGELFF. CDR3 sequence (DNA): TGTGCCAGCGGGGAGACGGCGATGGACACCGGGGAGCTGTTTTTT.

In regard to this clonotype: Since a much larger clone is just one base distant, this may be a read error. This sequence joins TRBV6-1 and TRBJ2-1; 7 bases match TRBD2. The CDR3 consists of 13 residues. Germline V gene lookup returns CDR1 MNHNS and CDR2 SASEGT. CDR3 nucleotides: TGTACCGGCGAGGAGGGACTAAGCAATGAGCAGTTCTTC. Amino acid sequence: CTGEEGLSNEQFF.

With regard to this clonotype: The junction shows a germline mismatch at one end, possibly a read error. The CDR3 DNA is TGTACCAGCAGCTGGATAGGGGGCTTAGAGTACTTC. It codes for CTSSWIGGLEYF. The chain links TRBV5-4 to TRBJ2-5; TRBD1 agrees at 7 bases. The CDR3 runs to 12 residues. Germline values: CDR1 SGHNT, CDR2 YYREEE (reference sequence).

As to this clonotype: At one end, the junction sequence differs from germline, possibly due to a read error. J is TRBJ2-3 and V is TRBV7-9; D might be TRBD2 (6 bases). Germline V gene sequence: CDR1 SEHNR, CDR2 FQNEAQ (reference sequence). CDR3 size: 14 residues. This chain's CDR3 is CAGSLTGSGDTQFF. DNA of the CDR3: TGTGCTGGCAGCCTAACGGGATCGGGAGATACGCAGTTTTTT.

This clonotype has more than one count but fewer than ten. A much bigger clone sits one base away, suggesting this may be a read error. The CDR3 loop is CASSLSNSPLLF. CDR3 coding DNA: TGTGCCAGCAGTTTGTCTAATTCACCCCTCCTCTTT. The V and J genes are TRBV12-3 or TRBV12-4 and TRBJ1-6; D unclear. The CDR3 sequence is 12 residues long.

This clonotype showed up just a few times. The chain links TRBV4-1 to TRBJ2-5; possible D gene TRBD1, 7 bases. The CDR3 spans 16 residues. The V and J ends lost 0 bases and 4 bases respectively, with 15 bases between them. In germline, CDR1 is MGHRA, CDR2 YSYEKL. The CDR3 spells CASSQDQGGGGETQYF. The CDR3 nucleotides are TGCGCCAGCAGCCAAGATCAGGGGGGTGGGGGAGAGACCCAGTACTTC.

With regard to this clonotype: It is likely a read error, because the conserved phenylalanine at the end of the CDR3 is missing. The CDR3 region has the DNA TGTGCCAGTGAGGGAACCGGTCCCTACGAGCAGTACTCC. Its protein is CASEGTGPYEQYS. The chain is built from TRBV12-5 and TRBJ2-7; tentatively, D is TRBD2 (5 bases). In germline, CDR1 is LGHNT, CDR2 FRNRAP. The length of the CDR3 is 13 residues.